Listed here are 7 T cell receptor beta chains from one sample, sequenced in a study of spatial heterogeneity in lung cancer. Study-level points and caveats: Expanded intratumoral alpha and beta TCR counts tracked tumor mutation counts.

Time point in this sample: sample taken at primary tumor resection. Their recognized antigens are unknown. TCRdb called the 5' RACE reads again in MiXCR, with one record for every CDR3 protein. The sample lists 2,500 to 3,500 distinct CDR3 sequences; 25% to 30% were seen once. Here the sequenced sample was lung tumor tissue, taken at surgery. The source is a female donor with early-stage non-small cell lung cancer.

The sample holds a few counts of this clonotype. V usage is TRBV6-5 and J usage is TRBJ2-6; D may be TRBD1 (6 bases). Germline-derived CDR1 and CDR2 are MNHEY and SVGAGI. Trimming stripped 2 bases from V and 0 bases from J, with 14 bases between. The CDR3 is made up of 18 amino acids. CDR3 DNA sequence: TGTGCCAGCAGTTACAAAAGGACAGCGCACTCTGGGGCCAACGTCCTGACTTTC. Translation gives CASSYKRTAHSGANVLTF.

Within the sample, this clonotype is large (0.1 to 1%). The V call is TRBV5-5, the J call TRBJ1-1, with a possible D match to TRBD1 (6 bases). The CDR3 extends over 14 amino acids. Trimming removed 4 bases from V and 9 bases from J, with 19 bases in between. Germline V lookup: CDR1 SGHKS, CDR2 YYEKEE (reference sequence). As DNA, the CDR3 is TGTGCCAGCAGCCCCGCGATGATAGGGGGGAAAGCTTTCTTT. Translated, it gives CASSPAMIGGKAFF.

The chain carries TRBV28 and TRBJ1-2; no clear D gene. Germline assignment: CDR1 MDHEN and CDR2 SYDVKM. The CDR3 consists of 11 residues. V lost 4 bases, J lost 8 bases, and 8 bases lay in between. The CDR3 loop is CASSSRGGYTF. The CDR3, as DNA: TGTGCCAGCAGTTCACGTGGAGGCTACACCTTC.

This clonotype qualifies as medium-sized. The rearrangement uses TRBV6-1 and TRBJ2-7, with D maybe TRBD2 (7 bases). The V and J ends lost 8 bases and 7 bases respectively, with 18 bases between them. CDR1 is MNHNS, CDR2 SASEGT, per germline. The CDR3 loop spans 13 amino acids. The CDR3 DNA reads TGTGCCAGCCACCAGGGGACCGGGGGGGAGCAGTACTTC. It specifies CASHQGTGGEQYF.

A single count supports this clonotype. This sequence joins TRBV11-2 and TRBJ2-2; D is unresolved. The germline V gene has CDR1 SGHAT and CDR2 FQNNGV. This CDR3 is 10 amino acids long. V lost 4 bases to trimming and J lost 6 bases, with 0 bases between them. The CDR3 DNA is TGTGCCAGCAGCTCCGGGGAGCTGTTTTTT. Residues: CASSSGELFF.

By sample share, this clonotype is medium-sized. The V and J genes are TRBV19 and TRBJ1-5, with D maybe TRBD1 (5 bases). The CDR3 totals 18 residues. V dropped 4 bases and J dropped 2 bases, with 21 bases sitting between them. The V gene's germline CDR1 is LNHDA and CDR2 SQIVND (reference sequence). The chain's CDR3 is CASSTPAGTIGGNQPQHF. DNA for the CDR3: TGTGCCAGTAGTACTCCTGCCGGGACGATTGGGGGCAATCAGCCCCAGCATTTT.

By sample fraction, this clonotype is medium-sized. V usage is TRBV19 and J usage is TRBJ2-3; possible D gene TRBD1, 6 bases. The CDR3 contains 15 residues. The V gene lost 6 bases and the J gene lost 6 bases, with 19 bases spanning the gap. From germline, CDR1 is LNHDA and CDR2 SQIVND (reference sequence). The DNA for the CDR3 is TGTGCCAGTAGCCCAGGGGACGGGTCGGGTGATACGCAGTATTTT. This sequence encodes CASSPGDGSGDTQYF.